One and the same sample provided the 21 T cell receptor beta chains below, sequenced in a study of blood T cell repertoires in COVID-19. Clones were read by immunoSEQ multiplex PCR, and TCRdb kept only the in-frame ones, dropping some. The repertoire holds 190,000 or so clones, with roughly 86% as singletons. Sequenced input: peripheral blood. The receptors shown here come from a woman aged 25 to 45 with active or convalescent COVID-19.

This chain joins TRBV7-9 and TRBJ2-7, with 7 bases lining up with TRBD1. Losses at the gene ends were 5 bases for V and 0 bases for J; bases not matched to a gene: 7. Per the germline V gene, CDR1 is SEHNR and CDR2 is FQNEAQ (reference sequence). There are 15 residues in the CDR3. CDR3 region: CASSPRRGPSYEQYF. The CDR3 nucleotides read TGTGCCAGCAGCCCCCGAAGGGGGCCCTCCTACGAGCAGTACTTC.

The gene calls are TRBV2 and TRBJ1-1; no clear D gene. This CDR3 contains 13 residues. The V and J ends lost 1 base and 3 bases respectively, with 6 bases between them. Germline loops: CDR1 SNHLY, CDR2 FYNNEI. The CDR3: CASSEVQYTEAFF. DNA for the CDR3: TGTGCCAGCAGTGAAGTCCAATACACTGAAGCTTTCTTT.

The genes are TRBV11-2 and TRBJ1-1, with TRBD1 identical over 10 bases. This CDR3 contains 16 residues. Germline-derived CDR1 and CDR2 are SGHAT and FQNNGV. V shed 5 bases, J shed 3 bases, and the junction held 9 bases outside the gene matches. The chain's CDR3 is CASSGKTGGRDTEAFF. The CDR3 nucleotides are TGTGCCAGCAGCGGAAAGACAGGGGGCAGGGACACTGAAGCTTTCTTT.

CDR3 DNA: TGTGCCAGCAGCACTCAGACAGGGGAGAGCTCACCCCTCCACTTT. Translation gives CASSTQTGESSPLHF. The J gene is TRBJ1-6, the V gene TRBV3-1 (or the pseudogene TRBV3-2); TRBD1 agrees at 8 bases. V dropped 5 bases and J dropped 10; count of bases not matched to a gene: 10. Germline loops: CDR1 LGHDT, CDR2 YNNKEL (reference sequence). The CDR3 is 15 amino acids.

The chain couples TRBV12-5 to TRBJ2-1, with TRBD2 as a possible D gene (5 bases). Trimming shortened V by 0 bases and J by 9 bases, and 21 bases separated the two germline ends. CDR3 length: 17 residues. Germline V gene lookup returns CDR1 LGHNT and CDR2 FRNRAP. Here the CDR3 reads CASGLVSASHRVAEQFF. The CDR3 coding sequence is TGTGCTAGTGGTTTGGTTTCGGCTAGCCATAGAGTTGCTGAGCAGTTCTTC.

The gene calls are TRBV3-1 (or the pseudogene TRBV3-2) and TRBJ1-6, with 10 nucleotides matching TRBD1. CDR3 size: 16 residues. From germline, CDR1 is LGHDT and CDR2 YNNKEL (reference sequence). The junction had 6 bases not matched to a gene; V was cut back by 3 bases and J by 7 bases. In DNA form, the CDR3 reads TGTGCCAGCAGCCAGGCCGGGACAGGGGTAAATTCACCCCTCCACTTT. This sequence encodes CASSQAGTGVNSPLHF.

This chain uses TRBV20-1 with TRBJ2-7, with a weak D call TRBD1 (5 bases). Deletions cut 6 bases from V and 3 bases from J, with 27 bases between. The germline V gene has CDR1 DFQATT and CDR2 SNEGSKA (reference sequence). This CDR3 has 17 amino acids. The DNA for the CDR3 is TGCAGTGCCAGTGGGGAACAGGCTCACCCCCTCTACTACGAGCAGTACTTC. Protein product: CSASGEQAHPLYYEQYF.

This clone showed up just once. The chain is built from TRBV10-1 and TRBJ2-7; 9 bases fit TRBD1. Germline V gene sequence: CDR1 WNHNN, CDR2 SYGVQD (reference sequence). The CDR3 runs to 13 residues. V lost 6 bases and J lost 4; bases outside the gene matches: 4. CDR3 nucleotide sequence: TGCGCCAGCAGCCGGGACAGGGCATACGAGCAGTACTTC. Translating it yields CASSRDRAYEQYF.

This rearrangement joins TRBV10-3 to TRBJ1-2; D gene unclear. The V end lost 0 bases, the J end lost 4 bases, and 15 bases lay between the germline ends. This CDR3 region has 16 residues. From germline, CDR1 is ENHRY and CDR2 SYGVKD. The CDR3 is CAISESLSDSLYGYTF. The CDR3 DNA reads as TGTGCCATCAGTGAGTCACTATCCGACTCCCTCTATGGCTACACCTTC.

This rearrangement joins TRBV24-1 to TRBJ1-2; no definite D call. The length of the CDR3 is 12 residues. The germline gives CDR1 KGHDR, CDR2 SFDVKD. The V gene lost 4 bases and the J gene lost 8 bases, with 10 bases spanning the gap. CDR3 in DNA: TGTGCCACCAGTGAAGCGGGTCAAGGCTACACCTTC. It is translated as CATSEAGQGYTF.

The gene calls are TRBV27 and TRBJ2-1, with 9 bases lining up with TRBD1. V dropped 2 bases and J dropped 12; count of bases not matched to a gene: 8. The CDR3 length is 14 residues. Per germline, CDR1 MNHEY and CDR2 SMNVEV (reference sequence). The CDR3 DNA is TGTGCCAGCAGTTTAGGCGGGACAGGGTTCCTGCAGTTCTTC. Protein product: CASSLGGTGFLQFF.

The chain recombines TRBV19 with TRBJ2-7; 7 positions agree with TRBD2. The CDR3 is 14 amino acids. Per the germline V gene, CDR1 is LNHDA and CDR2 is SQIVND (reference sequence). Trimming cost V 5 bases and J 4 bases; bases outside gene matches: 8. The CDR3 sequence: CASSVGLAGYEQYF. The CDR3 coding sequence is TGTGCCAGTAGTGTAGGTTTAGCGGGTTACGAGCAGTACTTC.

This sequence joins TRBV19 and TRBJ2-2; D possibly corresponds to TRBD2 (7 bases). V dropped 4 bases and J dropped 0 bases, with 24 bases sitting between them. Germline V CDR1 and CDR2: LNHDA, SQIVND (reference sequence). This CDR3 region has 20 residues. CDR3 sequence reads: CASSTPRGASAISNTGELFF. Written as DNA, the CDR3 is TGTGCCAGTAGTACCCCCCGGGGGGCCTCTGCCATCTCGAACACCGGGGAGCTGTTTTTT.

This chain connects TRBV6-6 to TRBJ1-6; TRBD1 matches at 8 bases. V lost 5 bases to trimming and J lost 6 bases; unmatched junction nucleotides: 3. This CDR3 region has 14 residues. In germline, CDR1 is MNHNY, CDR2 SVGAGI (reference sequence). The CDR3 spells CASSQGAGNSPLHF. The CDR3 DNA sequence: TGTGCCAGCAGTCAGGGGGCGGGTAATTCACCCCTCCACTTT.

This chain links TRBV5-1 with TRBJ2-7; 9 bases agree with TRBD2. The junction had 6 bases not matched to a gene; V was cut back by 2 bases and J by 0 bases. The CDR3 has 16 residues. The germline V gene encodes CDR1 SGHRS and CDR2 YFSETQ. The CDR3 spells CASSFDPSGTSYEQYF. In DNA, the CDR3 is TGCGCCAGCAGCTTTGACCCTAGCGGGACCTCCTACGAGCAGTACTTC.

CDR3 bases: TGTGCCATCAGTGAGCTACAGGGACAGGATCAGCCCCAGCATTTT. Amino acids: CAISELQGQDQPQHF. The rearrangement uses TRBV10-3 and TRBJ1-5, with 8 bases identical to TRBD1. Germline lookup yields CDR1 ENHRY and CDR2 SYGVKD. The length of the CDR3 is 15 residues. With 2 bases clipped from V and 5 bases from J, the junction kept 5 bases outside the gene matches.

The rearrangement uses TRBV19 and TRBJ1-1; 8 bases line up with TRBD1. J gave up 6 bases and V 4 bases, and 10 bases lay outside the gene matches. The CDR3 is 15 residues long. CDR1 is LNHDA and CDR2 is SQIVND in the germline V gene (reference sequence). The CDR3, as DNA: TGTGCCAGTAGTAAGTCAGGGGGCTCCTTAGCTGAAGCTTTCTTT. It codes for CASSKSGGSLAEAFF.

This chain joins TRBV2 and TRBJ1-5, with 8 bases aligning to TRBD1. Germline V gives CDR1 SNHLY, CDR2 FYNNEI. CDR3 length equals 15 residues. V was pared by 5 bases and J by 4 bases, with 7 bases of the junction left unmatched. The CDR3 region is CASSMQGAWNQPQHF. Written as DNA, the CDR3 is TGTGCCAGCAGTATGCAGGGGGCCTGGAATCAGCCCCAGCATTTT.

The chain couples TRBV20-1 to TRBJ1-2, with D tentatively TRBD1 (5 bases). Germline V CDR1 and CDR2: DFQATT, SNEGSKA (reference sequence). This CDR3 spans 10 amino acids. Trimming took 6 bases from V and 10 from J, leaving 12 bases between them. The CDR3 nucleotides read TGCAGTGCAAGCGGGGGGTACTACACCTTC. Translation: CSASGGYYTF.

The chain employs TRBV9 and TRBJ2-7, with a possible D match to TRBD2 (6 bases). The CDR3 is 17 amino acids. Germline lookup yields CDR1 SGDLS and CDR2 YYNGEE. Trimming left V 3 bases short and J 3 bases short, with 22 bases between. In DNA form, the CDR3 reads TGTGCCAGCAGCGGACCCCCTGGAGGGACTGGATACTACGAGCAGTACTTC. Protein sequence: CASSGPPGGTGYYEQYF.

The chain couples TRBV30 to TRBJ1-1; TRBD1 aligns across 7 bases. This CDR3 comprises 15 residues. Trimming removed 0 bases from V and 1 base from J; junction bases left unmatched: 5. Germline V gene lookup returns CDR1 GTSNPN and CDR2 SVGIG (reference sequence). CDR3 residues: CAWSVLTGKNTEAFF. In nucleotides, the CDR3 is TGTGCCTGGAGTGTACTGACAGGGAAGAACACTGAAGCTTTCTTT. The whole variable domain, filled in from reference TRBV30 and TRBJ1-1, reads SQTIHQWPATLVQPVGSPLSLECTVEGTSNPNLYWYRQAAGRGLQLLFYSVGIGQISSEVPQNLSASRPQDRQFILSSKKLLLSDSGFYLCAWSVLTGKNTEAFFGQGTRLTVV.